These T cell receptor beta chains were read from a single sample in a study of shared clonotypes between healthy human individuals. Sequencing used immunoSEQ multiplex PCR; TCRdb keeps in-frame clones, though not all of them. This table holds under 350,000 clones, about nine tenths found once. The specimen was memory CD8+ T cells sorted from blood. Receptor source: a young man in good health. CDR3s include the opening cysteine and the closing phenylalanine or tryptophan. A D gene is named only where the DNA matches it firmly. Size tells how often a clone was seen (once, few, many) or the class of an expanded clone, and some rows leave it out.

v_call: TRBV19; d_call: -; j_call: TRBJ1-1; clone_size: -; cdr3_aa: CASIGRMNTEAFF; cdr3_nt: TGTGCCAGTATCGGACGGATGAACACTGAAGCTTTCTTT
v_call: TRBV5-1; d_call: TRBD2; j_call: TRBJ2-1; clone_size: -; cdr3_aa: CASSLLSLAGGNEQFF; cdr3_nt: TGCGCCAGCAGCTTGCTCAGTCTAGCGGGTGGGAATGAGCAGTTCTTC
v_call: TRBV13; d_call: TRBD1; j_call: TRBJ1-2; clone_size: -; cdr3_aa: CASSLVGGGGEGYTF; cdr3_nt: TGTGCCAGCAGCTTAGTAGGGGGCGGAGGAGAAGGCTACACCTTC
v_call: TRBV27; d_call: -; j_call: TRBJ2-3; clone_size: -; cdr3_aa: CASSHVGVTSTDTQYF; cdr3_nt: TGTGCCAGCAGTCACGTCGGAGTGACTAGCACAGATACGCAGTATTTT
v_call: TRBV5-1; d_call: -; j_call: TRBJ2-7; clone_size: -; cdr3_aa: CASSLRHTRSYEQYF; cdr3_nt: TGCGCCAGCAGCTTACGACATACACGGTCCTACGAGCAGTACTTC
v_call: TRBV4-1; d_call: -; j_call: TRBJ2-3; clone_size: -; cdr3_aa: CASSQARPGLQRTDTQYF; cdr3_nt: TGCGCCAGCAGCCAAGCTAGGCCGGGACTCCAACGCACAGATACGCAGTATTTT
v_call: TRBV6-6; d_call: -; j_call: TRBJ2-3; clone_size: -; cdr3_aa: CASSSVETDTQYF; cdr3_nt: TGTGCCAGCAGTTCCGTTGAGACAGATACGCAGTATTTT
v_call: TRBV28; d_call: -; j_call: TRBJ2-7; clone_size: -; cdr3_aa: CASSDGYEQYF; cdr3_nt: TGTGCCAGCAGTGATGGCTACGAGCAGTACTTC
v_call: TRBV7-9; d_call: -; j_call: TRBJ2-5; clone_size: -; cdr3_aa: CASSSAPRGGVYETQYF; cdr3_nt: TGTGCCAGCAGCTCCGCTCCCCGAGGAGGAGTGTACGAGACCCAGTACTTC
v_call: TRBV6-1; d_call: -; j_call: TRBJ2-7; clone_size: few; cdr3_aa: CASDSGIRYEQYF; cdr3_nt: TGTGCCAGCGATTCGGGGATTCGCTACGAGCAGTACTTC
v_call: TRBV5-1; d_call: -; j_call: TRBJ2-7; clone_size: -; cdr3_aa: CASSFGTAAYEQYF; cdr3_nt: TGCGCCAGCAGCTTCGGGACCGCAGCCTACGAGCAGTACTTC
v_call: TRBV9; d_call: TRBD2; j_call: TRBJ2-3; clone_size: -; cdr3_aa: CASSVVTSGTDTQYF; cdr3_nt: TGTGCCAGCAGCGTAGTGACTAGCGGCACAGATACGCAGTATTTT